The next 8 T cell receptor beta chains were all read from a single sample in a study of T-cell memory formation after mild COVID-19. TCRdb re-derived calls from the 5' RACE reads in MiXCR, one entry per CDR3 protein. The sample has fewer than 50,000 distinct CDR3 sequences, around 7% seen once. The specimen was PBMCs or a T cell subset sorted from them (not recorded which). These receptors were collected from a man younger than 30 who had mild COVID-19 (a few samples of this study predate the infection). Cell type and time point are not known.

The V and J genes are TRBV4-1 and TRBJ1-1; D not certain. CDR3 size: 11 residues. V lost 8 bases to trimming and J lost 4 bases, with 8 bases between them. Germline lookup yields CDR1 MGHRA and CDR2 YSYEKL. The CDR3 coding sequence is TGCGCCAGCGGAGCTCCCACTGAAGCTTTCTTT. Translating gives CASGAPTEAFF.

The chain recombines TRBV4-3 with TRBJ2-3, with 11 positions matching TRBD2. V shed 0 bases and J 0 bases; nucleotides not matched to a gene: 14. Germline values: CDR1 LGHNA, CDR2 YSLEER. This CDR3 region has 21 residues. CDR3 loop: CASSQEVTSGVFSYSTDTQYF. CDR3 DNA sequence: TGCGCCAGCAGCCAAGAGGTGACTAGCGGGGTGTTCAGCTATAGCACAGATACGCAGTATTTT.

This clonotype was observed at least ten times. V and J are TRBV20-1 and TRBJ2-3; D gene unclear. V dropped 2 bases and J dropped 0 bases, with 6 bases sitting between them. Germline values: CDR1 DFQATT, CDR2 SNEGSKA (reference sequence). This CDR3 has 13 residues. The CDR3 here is CSARIGSTDTQYF. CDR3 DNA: TGCAGTGCTAGAATCGGTAGCACAGATACGCAGTATTTT.

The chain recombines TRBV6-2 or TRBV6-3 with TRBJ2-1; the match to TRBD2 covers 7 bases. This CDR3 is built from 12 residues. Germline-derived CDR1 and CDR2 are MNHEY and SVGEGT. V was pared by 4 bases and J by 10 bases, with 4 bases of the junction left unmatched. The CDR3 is CASSFDSGEQFF. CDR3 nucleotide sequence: TGTGCCAGCAGTTTCGATAGCGGGGAGCAGTTCTTC.

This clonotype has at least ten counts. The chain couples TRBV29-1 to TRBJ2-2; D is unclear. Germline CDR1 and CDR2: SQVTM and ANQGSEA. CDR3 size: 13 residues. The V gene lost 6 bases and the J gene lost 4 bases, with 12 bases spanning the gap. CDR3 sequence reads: CSVATGPTGELFF. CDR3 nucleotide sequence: TGCAGCGTAGCTACCGGGCCCACCGGGGAGCTGTTTTTT.

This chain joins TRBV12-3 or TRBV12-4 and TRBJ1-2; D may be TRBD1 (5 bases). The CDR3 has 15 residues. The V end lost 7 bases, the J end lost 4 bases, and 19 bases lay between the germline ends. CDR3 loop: CASIFGQGVGYGYTF. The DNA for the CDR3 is TGTGCCAGCATTTTCGGGCAGGGAGTAGGCTATGGCTACACCTTC.

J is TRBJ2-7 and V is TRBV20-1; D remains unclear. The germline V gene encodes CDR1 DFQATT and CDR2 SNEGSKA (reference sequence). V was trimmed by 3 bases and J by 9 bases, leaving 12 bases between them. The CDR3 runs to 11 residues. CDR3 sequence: CSASDLNSQYV. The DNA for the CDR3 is TGCAGTGCTAGCGACCTCAACTCGCAGTACGTC.

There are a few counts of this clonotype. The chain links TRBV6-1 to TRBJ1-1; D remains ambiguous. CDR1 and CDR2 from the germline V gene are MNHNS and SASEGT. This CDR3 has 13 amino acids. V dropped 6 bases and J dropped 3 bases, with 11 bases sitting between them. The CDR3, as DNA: TGTGCCAGCAGCCGGGGAGCGGACACTGAAGCTTTCTTT. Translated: CASSRGADTEAFF.